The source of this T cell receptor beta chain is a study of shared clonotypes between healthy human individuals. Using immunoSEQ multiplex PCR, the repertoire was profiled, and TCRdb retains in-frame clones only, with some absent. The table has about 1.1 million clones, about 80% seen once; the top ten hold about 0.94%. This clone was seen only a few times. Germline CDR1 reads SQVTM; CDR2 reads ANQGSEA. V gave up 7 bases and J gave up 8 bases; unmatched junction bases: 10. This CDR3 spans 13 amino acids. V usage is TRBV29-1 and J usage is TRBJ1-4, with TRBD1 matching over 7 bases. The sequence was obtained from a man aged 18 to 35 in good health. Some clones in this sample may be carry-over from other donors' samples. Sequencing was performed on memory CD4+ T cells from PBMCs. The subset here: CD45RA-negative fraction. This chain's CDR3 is CSARGQYSEKLFF. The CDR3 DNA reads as TGCAGCGCCAGGGGACAGTATTCCGAAAAACTGTTTTTT.